Described below is a single T cell receptor (beta chain) sequence and its context. The antigen this receptor binds is unknown. No per-base quality is available; no much larger clone lies one base away. The sample belongs to a study of CD8+ T cells in alopecia areata (dated by TCRdb to between 2018 and 2020). As for the study more broadly: In both human patients and the C3H/HeJ mouse model, the study applied high-throughput TCRbeta sequencing to look at T cell clonal expansion in alopecia areata. Scalp clonality was compared across normal scalp (n=4), patchy alopecia areata scalp (n=8), and alopecia totalis/universalis scalp (n=8). TCRbeta CDR3 regions were amplified by immunoSEQ multiplex PCR with 35 Vbeta forward and 13 Jbeta reverse primers. RNA was extracted with the PAXgene miRNA kit for fixed scalp, the miRNeasy kit for PBMCs, and the RNeasy kit for mouse skin. Scalp tissue and sorted CD4+ and CD8+ peripheral blood T cells from patchy and totalis/universalis alopecia areata patients and from healthy controls were covered by human TCRbeta sequencing.

PBMCs were separated by density centrifugation and stained for CD3, CD4 and CD8, after which CD4+ and CD8+ T cells were sorted on a FACSAria. Scalp biopsies and blood samples were provided by unaffected controls. V gives up 4 bases and J gives up 5 bases, and the segment between their germline ends measures 8 bases. Its CDR3 holds 12 amino acids, cysteine through phenylalanine. The CDR3 DNA has 36 bases and is translated from base 1. CDR1 and CDR2 (MNHEY, SMNVEV) derive from the germline V gene (reference sequence). Broad study findings and their caveats: Compared with normal scalp, lesional scalp, particularly in alopecia totalis/universalis, had higher clonality and more expanded CD8+ clones, which suggests antigenic drive. Unlike mouse skin, which is dominated by gammadelta T cells, normal human skin has resident alphabeta T cells that are also sequenced, and this complicates analysis of the scalp TCR repertoire. Shared TCR sequences between patients were less evident than in mice, which may be partly attributable to HLA diversity in the patient population.

The library was made by the immunoSEQ multiplex PCR assay. RNA was extracted from all samples and reverse transcribed into cDNA, which served as template for TCR sequencing. First-strand cDNA was synthesized using SuperScript III with a 2:1 mix of oligo-dT and random hexamers. A synthetic immune receptor repertoire was used to assess amplification bias, and residual bias was removed computationally. The study's processing was this. Raw reads were preprocessed to remove errors, and CDR3 was defined according to IMGT conventions as the region from the conserved cysteine to phenylalanine. Clonality was computed by normalizing Shannon entropy by log2 of the number of productive unique TCRs and subtracting the result from 1. Whether scalp clones were CD4 or CD8 was inferred by matching scalp TCRbeta sequences against CD4 and CD8 repertoires sorted from blood. In TCRdb, the immuneACCESS table is reduced to in-frame sequences with V and J assigned. These tables do not hold every clone; where another copy was compared, an unresolved V gene accounts for under half, and the others remain unexplained. The V and J calls and the clone size are those of that table, but D and trimming were determined from the DNA. The sample records fewer than 150,000 clones, around 61% of which are singletons. The biggest ten clones account for approximately 2.6% of the sample.

The sample comprised CD4+ T cells sorted from blood. This chain joins TRBV27 to TRBJ1-2; the D gene cannot be resolved reliably. This sequence was found in a human donor in good health. The CDR3 reads CASSSGPYGYTF. The sequenced DNA is TGTGCCAGCAGTTCCGGGCCGTATGGCTACACCTTC.